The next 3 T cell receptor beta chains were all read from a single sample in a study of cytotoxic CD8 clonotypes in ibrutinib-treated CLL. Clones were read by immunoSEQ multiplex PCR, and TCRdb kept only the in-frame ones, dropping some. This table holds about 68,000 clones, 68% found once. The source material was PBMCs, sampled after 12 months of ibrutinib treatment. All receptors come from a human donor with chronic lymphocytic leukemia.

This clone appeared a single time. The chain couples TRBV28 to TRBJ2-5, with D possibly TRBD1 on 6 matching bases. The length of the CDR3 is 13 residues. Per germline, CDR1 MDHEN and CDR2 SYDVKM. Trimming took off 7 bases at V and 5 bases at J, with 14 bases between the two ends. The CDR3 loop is CASTIGGSETQYF. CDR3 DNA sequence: TGTGCCAGCACCATAGGGGGTTCGGAGACCCAGTACTTC.

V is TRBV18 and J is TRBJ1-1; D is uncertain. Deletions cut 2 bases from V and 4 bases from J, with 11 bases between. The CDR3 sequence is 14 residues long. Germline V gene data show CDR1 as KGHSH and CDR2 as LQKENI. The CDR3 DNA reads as TGTGCCAGCTCACCAAGGGCTGAGGGCACTGAAGCTTTCTTT. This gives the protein CASSPRAEGTEAFF.

This CDR3 reads CASSWTGGTEAFF. DNA of the CDR3: TGTGCCAGCAGCTGGACAGGGGGTACTGAAGCTTTCTTT. The V and J genes are TRBV7-9 and TRBJ1-1; TRBD1 agrees at 10 bases. The CDR3 length is 13 residues. V gave up 4 bases and J gave up 5 bases; unmatched junction bases: 1. Per the germline V gene, CDR1 is SEHNR and CDR2 is FQNEAQ (reference sequence).